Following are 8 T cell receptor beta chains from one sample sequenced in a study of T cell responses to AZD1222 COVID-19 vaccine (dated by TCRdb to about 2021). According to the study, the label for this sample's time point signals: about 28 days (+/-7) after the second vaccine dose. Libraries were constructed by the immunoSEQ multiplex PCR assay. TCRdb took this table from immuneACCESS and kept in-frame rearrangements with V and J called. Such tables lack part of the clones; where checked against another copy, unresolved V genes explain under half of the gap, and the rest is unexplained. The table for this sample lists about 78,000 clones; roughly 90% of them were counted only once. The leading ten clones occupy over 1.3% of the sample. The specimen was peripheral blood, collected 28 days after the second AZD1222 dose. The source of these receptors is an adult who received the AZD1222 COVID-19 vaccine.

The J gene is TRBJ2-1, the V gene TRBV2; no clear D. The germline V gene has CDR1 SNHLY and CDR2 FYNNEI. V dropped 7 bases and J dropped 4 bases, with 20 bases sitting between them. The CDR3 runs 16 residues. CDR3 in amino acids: CASTPGNGRMYNEQFF. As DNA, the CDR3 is TGTGCCAGCACCCCCGGCAATGGACGGATGTACAATGAGCAGTTCTTC.

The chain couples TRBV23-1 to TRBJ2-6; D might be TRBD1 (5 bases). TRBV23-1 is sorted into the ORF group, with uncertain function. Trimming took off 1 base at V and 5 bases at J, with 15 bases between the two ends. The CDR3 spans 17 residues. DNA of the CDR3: TGCGCCAGCAGTCAATACAGCAGGGTAGACTGGGCCAACGTCCTGACTTTC. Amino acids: CASSQYSRVDWANVLTF.

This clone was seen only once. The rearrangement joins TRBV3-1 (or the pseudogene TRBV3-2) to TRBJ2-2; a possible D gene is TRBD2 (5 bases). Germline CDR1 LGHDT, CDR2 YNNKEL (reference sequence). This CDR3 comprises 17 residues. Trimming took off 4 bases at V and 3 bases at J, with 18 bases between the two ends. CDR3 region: CASSPTPMRDDTGELFF. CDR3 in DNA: TGTGCCAGCAGCCCCACGCCCATGAGGGATGACACCGGGGAGCTGTTTTTT.

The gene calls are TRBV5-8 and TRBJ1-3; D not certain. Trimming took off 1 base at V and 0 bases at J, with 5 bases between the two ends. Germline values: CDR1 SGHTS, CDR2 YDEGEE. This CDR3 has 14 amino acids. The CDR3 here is CASSLSSSGNTIYF. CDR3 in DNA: TGTGCCAGCAGCTTGAGCAGCTCTGGAAACACCATATATTTT.

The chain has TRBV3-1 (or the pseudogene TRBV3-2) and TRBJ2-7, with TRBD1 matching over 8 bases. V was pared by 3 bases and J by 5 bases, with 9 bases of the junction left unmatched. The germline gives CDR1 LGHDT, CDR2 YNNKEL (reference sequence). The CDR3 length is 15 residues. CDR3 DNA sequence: TGTGCCAGCAGCCATTGGATGGACAGGGAAGACGAGCAGTACTTC. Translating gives CASSHWMDREDEQYF.

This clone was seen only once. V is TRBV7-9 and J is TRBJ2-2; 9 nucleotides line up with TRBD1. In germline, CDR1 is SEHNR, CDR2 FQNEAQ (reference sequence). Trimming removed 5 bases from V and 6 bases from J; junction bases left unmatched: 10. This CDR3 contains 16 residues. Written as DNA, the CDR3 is TGTGCCAGCAGCGCCGGGACAGGGAAGTTACCCGGGGAGCTGTTTTTT. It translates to CASSAGTGKLPGELFF. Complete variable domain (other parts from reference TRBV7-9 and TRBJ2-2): DTGVSQNPRHKITKRGQNVTFRCDPISEHNRLYWYRQTLGQGPEFLTYFQNEAQLEKSRLLSDRFSAERPKGSFSTLEIQRTEQGDSAMYLCASSAGTGKLPGELFFGEGSRLTVL.

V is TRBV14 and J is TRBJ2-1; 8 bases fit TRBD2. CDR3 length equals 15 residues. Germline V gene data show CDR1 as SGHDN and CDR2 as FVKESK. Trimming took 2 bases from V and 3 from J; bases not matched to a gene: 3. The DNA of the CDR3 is TGTGCCAGCAGCCAAAGCGGGGGTTACTACAATGAGCAGTTCTTC. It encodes CASSQSGGYYNEQFF. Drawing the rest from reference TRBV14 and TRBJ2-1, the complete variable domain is EAGVTQFPSHSVIEKGQTVTLRCDPISGHDNLYWYRRVMGKEIKFLLHFVKESKQDESGMPNNRFLAERTGGTYSTLKVQPAELEDSGVYFCASSQSGGYYNEQFFGPGTRLTVL.

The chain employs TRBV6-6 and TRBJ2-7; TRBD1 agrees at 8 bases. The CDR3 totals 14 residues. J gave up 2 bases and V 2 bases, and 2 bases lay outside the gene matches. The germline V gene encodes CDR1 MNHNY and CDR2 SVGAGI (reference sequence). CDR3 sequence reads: CASSYPDRAYEQYF. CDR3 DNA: TGTGCCAGCAGTTACCCGGACAGGGCCTACGAGCAGTACTTC.